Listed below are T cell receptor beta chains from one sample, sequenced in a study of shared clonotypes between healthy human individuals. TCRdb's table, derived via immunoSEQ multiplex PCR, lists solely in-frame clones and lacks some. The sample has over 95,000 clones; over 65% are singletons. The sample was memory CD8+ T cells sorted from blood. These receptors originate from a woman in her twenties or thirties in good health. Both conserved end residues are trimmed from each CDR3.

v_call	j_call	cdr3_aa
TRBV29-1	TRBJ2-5	SVPGQGPWAQY
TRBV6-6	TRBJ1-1	ASSYSMENTEAF
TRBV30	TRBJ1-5	AWSRGGPILGNQPQH
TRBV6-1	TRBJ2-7	ASSEETGGSGEQY
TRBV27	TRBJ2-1	ASRVRTSGTNEQF
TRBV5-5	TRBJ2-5	ASSLVASGSQGQY
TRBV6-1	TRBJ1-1	ASNWEPGTEAF
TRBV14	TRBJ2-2	ASSLMTGLTGELF
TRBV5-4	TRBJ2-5	ASSSEQGAIQETQY
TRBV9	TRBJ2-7	ASSEGQGSFQQY
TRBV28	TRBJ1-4	ASSSGQGHEKLF
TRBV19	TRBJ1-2	ASSIRGKPNYGYT
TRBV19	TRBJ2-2	ASSAQRAGELF
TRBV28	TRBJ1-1	ASSERRTGLTEAF
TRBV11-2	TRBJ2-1	ASSLDRGDEQF
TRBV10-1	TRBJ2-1	ASSWDVGNEQF